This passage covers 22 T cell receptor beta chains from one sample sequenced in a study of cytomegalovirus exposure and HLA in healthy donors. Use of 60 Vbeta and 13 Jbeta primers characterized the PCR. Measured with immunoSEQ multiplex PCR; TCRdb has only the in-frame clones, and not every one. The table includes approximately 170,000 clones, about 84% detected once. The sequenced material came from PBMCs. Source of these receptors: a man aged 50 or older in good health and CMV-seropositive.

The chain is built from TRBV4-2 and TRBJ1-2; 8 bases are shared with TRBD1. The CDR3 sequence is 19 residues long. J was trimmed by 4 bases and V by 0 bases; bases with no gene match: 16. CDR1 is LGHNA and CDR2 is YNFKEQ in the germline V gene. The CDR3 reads CASSQERNRGILGGYGYTF. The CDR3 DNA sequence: TGTGCCAGCAGCCAAGAGCGGAACAGGGGGATTTTAGGAGGCTATGGCTACACCTTC.

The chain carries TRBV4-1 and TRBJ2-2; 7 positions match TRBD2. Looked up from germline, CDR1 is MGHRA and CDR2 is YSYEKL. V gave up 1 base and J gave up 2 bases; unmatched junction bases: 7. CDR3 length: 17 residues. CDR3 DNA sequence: TGCGCCAGCAGCCAAGTGGGCCTAGCGGTCAACACCGGGGAGCTGTTTTTT. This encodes CASSQVGLAVNTGELFF.

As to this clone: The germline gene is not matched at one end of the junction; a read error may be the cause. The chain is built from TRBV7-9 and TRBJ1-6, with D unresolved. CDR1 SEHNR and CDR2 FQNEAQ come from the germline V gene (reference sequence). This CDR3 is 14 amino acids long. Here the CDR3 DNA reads TGTTCCAGCAGCTTATTTTCAGTCAATTCACCCCTCCACTTT. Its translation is CSSSLFSVNSPLHF.

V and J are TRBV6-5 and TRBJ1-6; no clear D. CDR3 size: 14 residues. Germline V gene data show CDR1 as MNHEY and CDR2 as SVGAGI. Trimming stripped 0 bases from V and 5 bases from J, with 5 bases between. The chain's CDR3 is CASSYSRNNSPLHF. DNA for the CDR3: TGTGCCAGCAGTTACTCGCGGAATAATTCACCCCTCCACTTT.

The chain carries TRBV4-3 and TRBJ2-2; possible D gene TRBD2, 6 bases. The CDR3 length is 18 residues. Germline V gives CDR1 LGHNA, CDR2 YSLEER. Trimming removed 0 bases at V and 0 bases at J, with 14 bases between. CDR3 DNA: TGCGCCAGCAGCCAAGACTTGGGGAGGTGGGCGAACACCGGGGAGCTGTTTTTT. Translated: CASSQDLGRWANTGELFF.

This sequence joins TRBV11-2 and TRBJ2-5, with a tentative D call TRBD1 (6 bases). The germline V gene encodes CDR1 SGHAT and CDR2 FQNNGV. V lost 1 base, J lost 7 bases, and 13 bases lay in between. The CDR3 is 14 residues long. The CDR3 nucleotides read TGTGCCAGCAGCTTAGGGGTCCGAGGGGGGACCCAGTACTTC. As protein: CASSLGVRGGTQYF.

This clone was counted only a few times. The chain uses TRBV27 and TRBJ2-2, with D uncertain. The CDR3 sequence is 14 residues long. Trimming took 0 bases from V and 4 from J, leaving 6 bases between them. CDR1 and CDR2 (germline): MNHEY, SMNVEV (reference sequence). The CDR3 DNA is TGTGCCAGCAGTTTATCCCGGTTCACCGGGGAGCTGTTTTTT. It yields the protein CASSLSRFTGELFF.

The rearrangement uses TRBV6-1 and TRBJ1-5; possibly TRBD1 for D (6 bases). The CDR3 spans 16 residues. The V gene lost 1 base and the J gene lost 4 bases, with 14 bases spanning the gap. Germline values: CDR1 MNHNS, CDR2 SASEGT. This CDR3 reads CASSEVTGWTNQPQHF. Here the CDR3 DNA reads TGTGCCAGCAGTGAAGTTACAGGGTGGACGAATCAGCCCCAGCATTTT.

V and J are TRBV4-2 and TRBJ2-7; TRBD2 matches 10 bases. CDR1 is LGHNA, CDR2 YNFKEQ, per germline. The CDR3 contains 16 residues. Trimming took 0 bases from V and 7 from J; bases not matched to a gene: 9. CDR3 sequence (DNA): TGTGCCAGCAGCCAAGACCCCGGGACTAGCGTGGGAGAGCAGTACTTC. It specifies CASSQDPGTSVGEQYF.

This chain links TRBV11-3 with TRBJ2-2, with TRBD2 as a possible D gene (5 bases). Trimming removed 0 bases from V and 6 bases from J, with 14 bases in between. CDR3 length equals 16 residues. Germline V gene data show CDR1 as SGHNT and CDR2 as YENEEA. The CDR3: CASSLDGELVPGELFF. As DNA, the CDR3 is TGTGCCAGCAGCTTAGACGGGGAATTGGTACCCGGGGAGCTGTTTTTT.

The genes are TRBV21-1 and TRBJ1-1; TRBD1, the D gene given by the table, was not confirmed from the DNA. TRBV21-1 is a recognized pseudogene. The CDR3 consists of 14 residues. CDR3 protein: CASSKAQENTEAFF. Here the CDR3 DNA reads TGTGCCAGCAGCAAAGCCCAGGAGAACACTGAAGCTTTCTTT.

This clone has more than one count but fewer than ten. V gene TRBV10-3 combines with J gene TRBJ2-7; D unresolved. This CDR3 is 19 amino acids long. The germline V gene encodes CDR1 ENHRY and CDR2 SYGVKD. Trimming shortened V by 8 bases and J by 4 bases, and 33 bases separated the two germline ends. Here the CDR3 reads CAISLAAFFKQKAAYEQYF. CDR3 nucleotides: TGTGCCATCTCCCTGGCGGCTTTTTTCAAGCAGAAGGCGGCATACGAGCAGTACTTC.

CDR3 in amino acids: CASSLLQETQYF. The CDR3 DNA follows: TGCGCCAGCAGCTTGCTCCAAGAGACCCAGTACTTC. The chain has TRBV5-1 and TRBJ2-5; D not resolved. Germline V gene lookup returns CDR1 SGHRS and CDR2 YFSETQ. This CDR3 region has 12 residues. The germline V and J ends were trimmed by 1 base and 1 base, with 2 bases remaining between them.

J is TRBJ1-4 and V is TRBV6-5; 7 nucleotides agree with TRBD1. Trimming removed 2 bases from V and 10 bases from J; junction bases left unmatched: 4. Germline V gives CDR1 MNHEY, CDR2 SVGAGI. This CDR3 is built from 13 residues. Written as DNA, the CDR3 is TGTGCCAGCAGTTACAGAGGGGGCGGAAAACTGTTTTTT. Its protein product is CASSYRGGGKLFF.

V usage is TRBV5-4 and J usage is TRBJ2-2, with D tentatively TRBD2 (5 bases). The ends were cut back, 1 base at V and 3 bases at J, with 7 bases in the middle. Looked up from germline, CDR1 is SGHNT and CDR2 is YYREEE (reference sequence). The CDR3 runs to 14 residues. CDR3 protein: CASSLPGDTGELFF. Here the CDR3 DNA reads TGTGCCAGCAGCTTGCCCGGGGACACCGGGGAGCTGTTTTTT.

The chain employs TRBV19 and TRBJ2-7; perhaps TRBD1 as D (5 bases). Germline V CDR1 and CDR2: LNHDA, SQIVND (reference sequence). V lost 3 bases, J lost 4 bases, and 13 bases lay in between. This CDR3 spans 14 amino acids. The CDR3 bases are TGTGCCAGTAGTATGAGGTCAGGGCCATACGAGCAGTACTTC. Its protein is CASSMRSGPYEQYF.

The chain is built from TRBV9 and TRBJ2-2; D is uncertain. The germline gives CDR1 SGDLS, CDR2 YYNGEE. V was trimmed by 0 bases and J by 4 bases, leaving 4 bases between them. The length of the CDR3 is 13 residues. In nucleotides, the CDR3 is TGTGCCAGCAGCGTAGATAGCACCGGGGAGCTGTTTTTT. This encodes CASSVDSTGELFF.

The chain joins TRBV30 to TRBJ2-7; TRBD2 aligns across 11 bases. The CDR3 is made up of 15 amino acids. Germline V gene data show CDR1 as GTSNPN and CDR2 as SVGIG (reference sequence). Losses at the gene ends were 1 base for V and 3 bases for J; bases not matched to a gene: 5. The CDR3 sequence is CAWSAGLAVFYEQYF. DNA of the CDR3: TGTGCCTGGAGTGCGGGACTAGCGGTATTCTACGAGCAGTACTTC.

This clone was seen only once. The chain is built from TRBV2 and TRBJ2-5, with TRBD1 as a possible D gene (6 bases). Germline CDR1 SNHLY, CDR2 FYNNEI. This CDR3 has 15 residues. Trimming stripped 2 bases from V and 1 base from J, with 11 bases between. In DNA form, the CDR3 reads TGTGCCAGCAGTGAACAGGGGATTAGCCAAGAGACCCAGTACTTC. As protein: CASSEQGISQETQYF.

Written as DNA, the CDR3 is TGCGCCAGCAGTCGGGAGGGTCCTCGCTACAATGAGCAGTTCTTC. This sequence encodes CASSREGPRYNEQFF. The chain joins TRBV10-2 to TRBJ2-1, with 8 bases matching TRBD2. The V and J ends lost 5 bases and 3 bases, in that order; junction bases with no gene match: 6. Germline V gene lookup returns CDR1 WSHSY and CDR2 SAAADI. This CDR3 is 15 amino acids long.

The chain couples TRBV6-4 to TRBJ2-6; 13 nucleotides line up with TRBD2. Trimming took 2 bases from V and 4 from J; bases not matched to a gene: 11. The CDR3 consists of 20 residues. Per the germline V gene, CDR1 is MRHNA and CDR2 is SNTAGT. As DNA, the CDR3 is TGTGCCAGCAGTGACCTCTATCCGGGACTAGCGGGGAACGGGGCCAACGTCCTGACTTTC. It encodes CASSDLYPGLAGNGANVLTF.

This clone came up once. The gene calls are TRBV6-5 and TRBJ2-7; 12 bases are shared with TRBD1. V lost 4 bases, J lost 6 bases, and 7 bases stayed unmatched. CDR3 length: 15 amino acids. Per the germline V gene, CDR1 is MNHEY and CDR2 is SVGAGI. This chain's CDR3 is CASSSTGTGGGEQYF. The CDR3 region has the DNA TGTGCCAGCAGTTCTACCGGGACAGGGGGCGGCGAGCAGTACTTC.